One sample yielded the 11 T cell receptor beta chains listed below, sequenced in a study of human T cells and chemical hapten exposure. Time point described: patch test 2, 6 weeks after DPC sensitization. Regarding treatment: therapeutic diphenylcyclopropenone sensitization with weekly scalp DPC. TCRdb fed the RACE reads into MiXCR, producing one record per CDR3 protein. The data show approximately 75,000 distinct CDR3 sequences, with over 6.5% seen just once and about 3.5% held by the top ten. Specimen: whole blood, collected in connection with sensitization to the hapten diphenylcyclopropenone (DPC). These receptors were obtained from a woman aged 45-65 years with alopecia areata. Some clones in this sample may be carry-over from other donors' samples.

The rearrangement uses TRBV27 and TRBJ2-1; D call uncertain. This CDR3 contains 13 residues. The ends were cut back, 8 bases at V and 6 bases at J, with 14 bases in the middle. Germline V gene sequence: CDR1 MNHEY, CDR2 SMNVEV (reference sequence). The CDR3 sequence: CASGLGRTNEQFF. CDR3 sequence (DNA): TGTGCCAGCGGCTTGGGCAGAACCAATGAGCAGTTCTTC.

This chain uses TRBV10-3 with TRBJ2-3; tentative D call: TRBD1 (5 bases). CDR1 is ENHRY, CDR2 SYGVKD, per germline. V was pared by 5 bases and J by 4 bases, with 13 bases between. The CDR3 sequence is 14 residues long. The CDR3 reads CAISQMQGSDTQYF. The DNA for the CDR3 is TGTGCCATCAGTCAAATGCAGGGTTCAGATACGCAGTATTTT.

This rearrangement joins TRBV6-5 to TRBJ1-3; the D is unclear. The CDR3 consists of 13 residues. CDR1 MNHEY and CDR2 SVGAGI come from the germline V gene. V was cut by 6 bases and J by 3 bases, with 9 bases left in between. CDR3 sequence (DNA): TGTGCCAGCAGCCTAGCAGTTGGAAACACCATATATTTT. Translated: CASSLAVGNTIYF.

The chain links TRBV5-6 to TRBJ1-1; possibly TRBD1 for D (6 bases). Germline CDR1 is SGHDT and CDR2 is YYEEEE. This CDR3 spans 12 amino acids. Between the trimmed V and J ends, which lost 0 bases and 11 bases, there was a span of 11 bases. CDR3 in DNA: TGTGCCAGCAGCTTGGCTGGTACAGGGGCTTTCTTT. This gives the protein CASSLAGTGAFF. Full variable domain (missing parts from reference TRBV5-6 and TRBJ1-1): DAGVTQSPTHLIKTRGQQVTLRCSPKSGHDTVSWYQQALGQGPQFIFQYYEEEERQRGNFPDRFSGHQFPNYSSELNVNALLLGDSALYLCASSLAGTGAFFGQGTRLTVV.

This clonotype appeared a few times. This sequence joins TRBV28 and TRBJ2-7, with 13 bases fitting TRBD2. Germline CDR1 and CDR2: MDHEN and SYDVKM. V gave up 10 bases and J gave up 4 bases; unmatched junction bases: 4. This CDR3 is built from 13 residues. The CDR3 DNA follows: TGTGCCACCGGACTAGCGGGAGTTTACGAGCAGTACTTC. This translates into CATGLAGVYEQYF.

This clonotype was observed many times. This chain uses TRBV6-2 or TRBV6-3 with TRBJ2-7, with 8 bases identical to TRBD2. There are 15 residues in the CDR3. V was pared by 8 bases and J by 4 bases, with 13 bases of the junction left unmatched. Germline V lookup: CDR1 MNHEY, CDR2 SVGEGT. Here the CDR3 reads CASRQRELIGYEQYF. CDR3 bases: TGTGCCAGCCGTCAGCGGGAGTTGATCGGGTACGAGCAGTACTTC.

This clonotype has at least ten counts. The rearrangement links TRBV5-5 to TRBJ2-7, with TRBD1 matching over 7 bases. The ends lost 5 bases at V and 2 bases at J; junction bases unmatched: 7. The germline CDR1 and CDR2 sequences are SGHKS and YYEKEE (reference sequence). This CDR3 has 14 amino acids. The CDR3 here is CASRTGTAPYEQYF. DNA of the CDR3: TGTGCCAGCAGAACCGGGACAGCCCCCTACGAGCAGTACTTC.

This chain joins TRBV4-1 and TRBJ2-7; D possibly corresponds to TRBD1 (6 bases). The CDR3 covers 16 residues. Trimming stripped 2 bases from V and 1 base from J, with 15 bases between. Germline CDR1 reads MGHRA; CDR2 reads YSYEKL. Here the CDR3 DNA reads TGCGCCAGCAGCCAATCTACAGGGTCAAGGTCCTACGAGCAGTACTTC. Its translation: CASSQSTGSRSYEQYF.

This clonotype has ten or more counts. This chain joins TRBV12-3 or TRBV12-4 and TRBJ1-5; 9 bases are a match to TRBD1. Trimming took 5 bases from V and 0 from J; bases not matched to a gene: 5. There are 16 residues in the CDR3. The CDR3 loop reads CASSQQGATSNQPQHF. CDR3 nucleotides: TGTGCCAGCAGTCAACAGGGGGCAACTAGCAATCAGCCCCAGCATTTT.

Ten or more counts support this clonotype. The rearrangement uses TRBV3-1 and TRBJ1-6; D unresolved. The germline V gene encodes CDR1 LGHDT and CDR2 YNNKEL (reference sequence). The CDR3 consists of 15 residues. Trimming removed 1 base from V and 8 bases from J, with 12 bases in between. CDR3 bases: TGTGCCAGCAGCCAAGGGGAACAGCTCTATTCACCCCTCCACTTT. This sequence encodes CASSQGEQLYSPLHF.

This clonotype was observed a handful of times. The V and J genes are TRBV19 and TRBJ1-5; D is undetermined. The CDR3 loop spans 12 amino acids. Germline CDR1 reads LNHDA; CDR2 reads SQIVND (reference sequence). With 7 bases removed from V and 4 bases from J, the gap between germline ends came to 8 bases. This CDR3 is CASTGGNQPQHF. The CDR3 DNA sequence: TGTGCCAGTACAGGAGGGAATCAGCCCCAGCATTTT.